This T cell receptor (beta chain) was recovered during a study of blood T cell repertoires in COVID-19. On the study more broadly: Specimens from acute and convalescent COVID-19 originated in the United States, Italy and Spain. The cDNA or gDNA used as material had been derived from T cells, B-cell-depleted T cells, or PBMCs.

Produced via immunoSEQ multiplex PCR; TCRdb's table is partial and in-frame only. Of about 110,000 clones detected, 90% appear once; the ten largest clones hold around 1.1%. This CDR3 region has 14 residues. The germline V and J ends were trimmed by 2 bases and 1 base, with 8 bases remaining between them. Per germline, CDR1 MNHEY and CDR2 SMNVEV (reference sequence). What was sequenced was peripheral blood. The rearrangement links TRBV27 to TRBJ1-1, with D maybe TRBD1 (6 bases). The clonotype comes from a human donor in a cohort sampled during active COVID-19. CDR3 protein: CASSLTGRNTEAFF. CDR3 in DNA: TGTGCCAGCAGTTTAACAGGGAGGAACACTGAAGCTTTCTTT.